This T cell receptor beta chain derives from a study of cytomegalovirus exposure and HLA in healthy donors. V lost 3 bases, J lost 6 bases, and 12 bases lay in between. The CDR3 sequence is 13 residues long. Germline V lookup: CDR1 KGHSH, CDR2 LQKENI. Nominally healthy donors provided the samples, though records likely missed some immune exposures. Use of 60 Vbeta and 13 Jbeta primers characterized the PCR. In the study's own analysis: Approximately 12 million of tens of millions of unique TCR beta chains were shared, per a later count. Data came from immunoSEQ multiplex PCR; TCRdb stores just in-frame clones and leaves some out. V, J and clone size derive from that table, while D and trimming were established from the DNA sequence. Of about 190,000 clones detected, around 90% appear once; the ten largest clones hold around 0.99%. Findings and caveats of the study: Most of the CMV-associated TCR beta chains (in a later analysis) appeared to be HLA-restricted. Most of the TCR beta V segments (in an earlier analysis) were productive either about 87% or about 30% of the time.

As to this clone: Its target is unknown.

The chain combines TRBV18 with TRBJ2-7, with D unclear. The origin of this receptor is a boy aged 2 to 9 in good health and CMV-seronegative. The sequenced sample consisted of PBMCs. CDR3 loop: CASSPKVGVEQYF. For the CDR3, the DNA is TGTGCCAGCTCACCCAAGGTAGGAGTCGAGCAGTACTTC.